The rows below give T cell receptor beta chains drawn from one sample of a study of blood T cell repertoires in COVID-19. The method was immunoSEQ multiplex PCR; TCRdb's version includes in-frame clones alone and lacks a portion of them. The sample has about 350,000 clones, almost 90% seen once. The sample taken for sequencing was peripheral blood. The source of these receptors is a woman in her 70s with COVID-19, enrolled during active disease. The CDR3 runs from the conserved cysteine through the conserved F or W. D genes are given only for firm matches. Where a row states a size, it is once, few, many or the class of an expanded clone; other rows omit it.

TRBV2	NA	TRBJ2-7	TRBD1	CASSEKQGGEQYF	TGTGCCAGCAGTGAAAAACAGGGGGGCGAGCAGTACTTC
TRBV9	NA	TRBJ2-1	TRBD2	CASSLDGLAENREQFF	TGTGCCAGCAGCCTCGACGGACTAGCGGAGAATCGGGAGCAGTTCTTC
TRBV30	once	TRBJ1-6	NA	CAWQQVPHSPLHF	TGTGCCTGGCAGCAGGTGCCCCATTCACCCCTCCACTTT
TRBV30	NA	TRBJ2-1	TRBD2	CAWSGERGTYNEQFF	TGTGCCTGGAGTGGGGAGCGGGGGACCTACAATGAGCAGTTCTTC
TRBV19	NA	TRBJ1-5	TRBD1	CASSISTGKANQPQHF	TGTGCCAGTAGTATATCGACAGGGAAGGCCAATCAGCCCCAGCATTTT
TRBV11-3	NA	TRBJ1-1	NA	CASSLGTMNTEAFF	TGTGCCAGCAGCTTAGGAACAATGAACACTGAAGCTTTCTTT
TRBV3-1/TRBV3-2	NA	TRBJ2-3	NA	CASSFQGRADTQYF	TGTGCCAGCAGCTTTCAGGGTCGGGCAGATACGCAGTATTTT
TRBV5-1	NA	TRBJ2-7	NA	CASSTPTRSEQYF	TGCGCCAGCAGCACCCCCACGCGGAGCGAGCAGTACTTC
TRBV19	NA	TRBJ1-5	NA	CASGGDYSNQPQHF	TGTGCCAGTGGGGGGGATTATAGCAATCAGCCCCAGCATTTT
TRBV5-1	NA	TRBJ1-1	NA	CASSVRVSNTEAFF	TGCGCCAGCAGCGTCCGGGTCTCGAACACTGAAGCTTTCTTT
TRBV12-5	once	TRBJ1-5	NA	CASGLVLGQRNQPQHF	TGTGCTAGTGGTTTGGTCCTAGGGCAGCGGAATCAGCCCCAGCATTTT
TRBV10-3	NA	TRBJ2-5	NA	CAISDLLERQETQYF	TGTGCCATCAGTGATTTACTAGAAAGACAAGAGACCCAGTACTTC
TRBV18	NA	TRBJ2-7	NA	CASSPLGGYEQYF	TGTGCCAGCTCACCACTGGGGGGCTACGAGCAGTACTTC
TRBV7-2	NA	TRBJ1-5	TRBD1	CASSVTGGGNQPQHF	TGTGCCAGCAGCGTGACAGGGGGCGGCAATCAGCCCCAGCATTTT
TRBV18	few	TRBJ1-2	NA	CASSPTREQNYGYTF	TGTGCCAGCTCACCCACCAGGGAACAAAACTATGGCTACACCTTC
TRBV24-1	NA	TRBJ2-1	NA	CATSDPQGPTYNEQFF	TGTGCCACCAGTGATCCCCAGGGGCCTACCTACAATGAGCAGTTCTTC
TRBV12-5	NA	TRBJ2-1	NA	CASLERVSYNEQFF	TGTGCTAGCTTGGAGAGGGTCTCCTACAATGAGCAGTTCTTC
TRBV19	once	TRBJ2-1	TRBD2	CASSKSLLAGNGEQFF	TGTGCCAGTAGTAAATCCTTACTAGCGGGGAATGGTGAGCAGTTCTTC
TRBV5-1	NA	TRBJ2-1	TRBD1	CASSLLQGVPYNEQFF	TGCGCCAGCAGCTTACTCCAGGGGGTCCCCTACAATGAGCAGTTCTTC
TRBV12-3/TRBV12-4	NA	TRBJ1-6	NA	CASSVGGNSPLHF	TGTGCCAGCAGTGTCGGGGGTAATTCACCCCTCCACTTT
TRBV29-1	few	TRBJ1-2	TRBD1	CSVSTGEYGYTF	TGCAGCGTCTCTACAGGGGAATATGGCTACACCTTC
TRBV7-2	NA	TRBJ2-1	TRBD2	CAGERGGDNEQFF	TGTGCCGGGGAGCGGGGGGGCGACAATGAGCAGTTCTTC
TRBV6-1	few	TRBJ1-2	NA	CASSESQYGYTF	TGTGCCAGCAGTGAATCACAGTATGGCTACACCTTC
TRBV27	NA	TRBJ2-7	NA	CASSPTPRGWAYEQYF	TGTGCCAGCAGTCCCACTCCCCGGGGATGGGCCTACGAGCAGTACTTC
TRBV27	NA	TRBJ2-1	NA	CASNKGGRQFF	TGTGCCAGCAATAAGGGGGGGCGGCAGTTCTTC
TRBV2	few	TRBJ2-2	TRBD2	CASSELAGGATGELFF	TGTGCCAGCAGTGAATTGGCGGGGGGTGCCACCGGGGAGCTGTTTTTT
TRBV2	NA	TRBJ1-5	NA	CASSDYLGPSNQPQHF	TGTGCCAGCAGTGATTACCTGGGCCCTAGCAATCAGCCCCAGCATTTT
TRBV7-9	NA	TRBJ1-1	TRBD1	CASTGTDEDTEAFF	TGTGCCAGCACCGGGACAGACGAGGACACTGAAGCTTTCTTT
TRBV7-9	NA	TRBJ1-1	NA	CASSFRVNTEAFF	TGTGCCAGCAGCTTCAGGGTGAACACTGAAGCTTTCTTT
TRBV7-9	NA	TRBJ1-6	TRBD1	CASSQDREASPLHF	TGTGCCAGCAGCCAGGACAGGGAGGCATCACCCCTCCACTTT
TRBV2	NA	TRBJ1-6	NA	CASSEEVRDSPLHF	TGTGCCAGCAGTGAAGAGGTGAGGGATTCACCCCTCCACTTT
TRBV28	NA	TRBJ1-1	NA	CASSLTYKITEAFF	TGTGCCAGCAGTTTAACATATAAGATCACTGAAGCTTTCTTT
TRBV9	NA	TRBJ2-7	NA	CASSVESRKSGEQYF	TGTGCCAGCAGCGTCGAGTCCCGTAAGAGCGGCGAGCAGTACTTC
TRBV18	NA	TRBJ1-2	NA	CASSPRAEEDTF	TGTGCCAGCTCTCCGAGGGCGGAGGAGGACACCTTC
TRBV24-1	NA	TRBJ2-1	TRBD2	CATSDLGLAGDDEQFF	TGTGCCACCAGTGATTTGGGGCTAGCGGGGGACGATGAGCAGTTCTTC
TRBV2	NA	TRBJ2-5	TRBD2	CASSPSGGAGETQYF	TGTGCCAGCAGCCCTAGCGGGGGGGCGGGAGAGACCCAGTACTTC
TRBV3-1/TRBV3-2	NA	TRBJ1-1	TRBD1	CASSQRTGSAEAFF	TGTGCCAGCAGCCAAAGGACAGGGTCGGCTGAAGCTTTCTTT
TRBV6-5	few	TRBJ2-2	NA	CASSLGRELFF	TGTGCCAGCAGCCTAGGAAGGGAGCTGTTTTTT
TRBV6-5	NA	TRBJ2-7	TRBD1	CASSYGDRNYEQYF	TGTGCCAGCAGTTATGGGGACAGGAACTACGAGCAGTACTTC
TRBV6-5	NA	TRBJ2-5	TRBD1	CASSYQDRVLETQYF	TGTGCCAGCAGTTACCAAGACAGGGTCCTTGAGACCCAGTACTTC
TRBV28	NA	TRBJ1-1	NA	CASSLDPRTPNTEAFF	TGTGCCAGCAGCTTAGACCCCCGGACACCGAACACTGAAGCTTTCTTT
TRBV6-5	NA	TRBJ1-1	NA	CASSSPRGWNTEAFF	TGTGCCAGCAGTTCTCCGCGGGGGTGGAACACTGAAGCTTTCTTT
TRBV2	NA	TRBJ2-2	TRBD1	CASRGQGFTGELFF	TGTGCCAGCAGAGGACAGGGATTTACCGGGGAGCTGTTTTTT
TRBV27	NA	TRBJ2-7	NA	CASSPPCEQYF	TGTGCCAGCAGTCCTCCCTGCGAGCAGTACTTC
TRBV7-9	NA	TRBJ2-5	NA	CASSLVPRGGETQYF	TGTGCCAGCAGCTTAGTTCCGCGCGGGGGCGAGACCCAGTACTTC
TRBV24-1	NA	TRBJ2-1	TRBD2	CATSAGGAVNEQFF	TGTGCCACCAGTGCGGGGGGGGCCGTCAATGAGCAGTTCTTC
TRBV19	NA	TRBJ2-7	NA	CASSPRMRDEQYF	TGTGCCAGTAGCCCTCGGATGCGGGACGAGCAGTACTTC
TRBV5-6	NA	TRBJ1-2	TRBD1	CASSFPRDRGRYGYTF	TGTGCCAGCAGCTTTCCTCGGGACAGGGGAAGGTATGGCTACACCTTC
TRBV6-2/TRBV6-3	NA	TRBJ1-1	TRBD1	CASSSGTGGERVGTEAFF	TGTGCCAGCAGTTCCGGGACAGGGGGCGAAAGGGTGGGGACTGAAGCTTTCTTT
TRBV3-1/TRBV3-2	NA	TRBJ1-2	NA	CASSQDRSGNYGYTF	TGTGCCAGCAGCCAAGATCGGTCAGGGAACTATGGCTACACCTTC
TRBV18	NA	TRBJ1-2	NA	CASSPSLTSRGYYGYTF	TGTGCCAGCTCACCAAGCCTAACCTCTAGGGGGTACTATGGCTACACCTTC
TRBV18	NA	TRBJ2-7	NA	CASSSRSGGDEQYF	TGTGCCAGCTCATCCCGGTCGGGCGGGGACGAGCAGTACTTC
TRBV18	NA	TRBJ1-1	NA	CASSPNSGAPEAFF	TGTGCCAGCTCACCAAACAGCGGGGCCCCTGAAGCTTTCTTT
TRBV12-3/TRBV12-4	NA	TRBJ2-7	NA	CASSSTASYEQYF	TGTGCCAGCAGTTCGACAGCCTCCTACGAGCAGTACTTC
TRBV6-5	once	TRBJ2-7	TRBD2	CASSRWTSGGEQYF	TGTGCCAGCAGTCGCTGGACTAGCGGAGGTGAGCAGTACTTC